This T cell receptor gamma chain was identified in a study of gamma delta lymphoproliferative disorders and STAT genes (dated by TCRdb to 2017 to 2018). Looking at the study overall: Gamma-chain libraries were prepared from at least 50 ng of genomic DNA using the LymphoTrack Dx TCRG Assay. Within a larger immunophenotypic and STAT-mutation study, TCR gamma and delta CDR3 repertoires were profiled by deep sequencing in Tgammadelta lymphoproliferative disease patients and healthy controls. Because no corresponding Invivoscribe delta assay was available, delta-chain libraries were prepared according to the EuroClonality-NGS working group standard operating procedure. To confirm results, a couple of gamma-chain samples and all delta-chain samples were sequenced twice. Overall study outcomes, separate from this receptor: Almost every major gamma and delta clonotype found in patients was public, meaning shared with at least one healthy donor, with just a couple of gamma clonotypes being private to disease. Leukemic cells were skewed toward terminal effectors, whereas control T cells likely spanned varied maturation stages, a difference potentially limiting comparisons between patients and controls. When whole repertoires were clustered, patient gamma repertoires were grouped separately from healthy controls, whereas no separation between groups was observed for delta repertoires. The authors noted that NGS specificity may be reduced at low frequencies, so the public or private nature of leukemic clones needs confirmation.

Both library preparation methods relied on multiplex PCR with primers aimed at conserved V and J regions of the TCR genes. After purification and pooling, the amplicons were sequenced on an Illumina MiSeq platform. The authors processed their data as follows. V(D)J alignment, clonotype assembly and translation were performed with MiXCR, whereas functionality assessment and CDR3 repertoire analyses were performed with VDJtools. The IMGT definition of CDR3 was applied, and only productive sequences using functional genes were analyzed, with ORF genes and pseudogenes left out. A custom Python script searched for identical amino acid CDR3s of major clonotypes (frequency >=5%) across all patients and controls. To compare clonotype frequencies between patients and controls, a one-sided non-parametric Wilcoxon test was applied. TCRdb called clones afresh from the public reads with CATT; identical DNA rows were later merged. Clone size and V and J calls follow TCRdb, not the original study. The sample table holds 4,000 to 4,500 gamma-chain clones, of which over 7% were seen once. Under 35% of the sample comes from the top ten.

Based on its abundance in the sample, this clone is medium-sized (0.01 to 0.1%). There is no known antigen for this receptor. No quality values exist for individual bases; no much larger clone is one base distant. TCR sequencing was performed on genomic DNA from peripheral blood mononuclear cells isolated from patients and controls. Controls were some 23 healthy adult blood donors, with a median age of approximately 64 years and some 12 males and roughly 11 females, matched to patients for age and sex. Reading from cysteine to phenylalanine, the CDR3 counts 9 amino acids. Only CDR3 DNA remains: 27 bases, in frame from the first base.

No J gene was named, though the V gene is TRGV10. TRGV10 is classed as an ORF, of uncertain function. The sequence came from a human donor in good health. What was sequenced was blood. At the DNA level, the sequence is TGTGCTGCGTGGGATTGGGGACTCTTT. Translated, this gives CAAWDWGLF.